Included here is one T cell receptor (beta chain) sequence, with context. This entry comes from a study of cytomegalovirus exposure and HLA in healthy donors. Amplification used 60 Vbeta primers and 13 Jbeta primers. The repertoire was sequenced with immunoSEQ multiplex PCR; TCRdb's copy has only in-frame clones and lacks some. The sample includes 70,000 or so clones, around 80% of them seen just once. The CDR3 has 14 residues. Per the germline V gene, CDR1 is SGHTA and CDR2 is FQGNSA. Trimming removed 3 bases at V and 1 base at J, with 9 bases between. Sequenced input: PBMCs. This TCR derives from a young man in good health and CMV-seronegative. J is TRBJ1-1 and V is TRBV7-2, with a tentative D call TRBD1 (5 bases). The CDR3 DNA is TGTGCCAGCAGCTTTGGACACTCGAACACTGAAGCTTTCTTT. Protein: CASSFGHSNTEAFF.